A single TCR beta chain is shown here with its context. This sample stems from a study of blood T cells in healthy people across ages. Germline CDR1 MNHEY, CDR2 SVGAGI. CDR3 length equals 13 residues. V was shortened by 0 bases and J by 9 bases, with 6 bases between the two germline ends. A second 7 to 11 cycle PCR used barcoded and J-beta primers. Via MiXCR, TCRdb re-called the 5' RACE reads, giving one row per CDR3 protein. The sample lists 750,000 to 950,000 distinct CDR3 sequences, 25% to 30% occurring once. Another study also made use of these data, one on T cells of mothers and their children.

J is TRBJ1-6 and V is TRBV6-5, with D unclear. The sequence was obtained from a boy younger than 18 in good health. Sample: blood. Here the CDR3 reads CASSYSRTSPLHF. CDR3 in DNA: TGTGCCAGCAGTTACTCACGGACTTCACCCCTCCACTTT.